This T cell receptor (beta chain) is from a study of blood T cell repertoires in COVID-19. Study in general: Specimens from acute and convalescent COVID-19 originated in the United States, Italy and Spain.

Germline V lookup: CDR1 SNHLY, CDR2 FYNNEI. The CDR3 contains 14 residues. The V and J ends lost 7 bases and 2 bases, in that order; junction bases with no gene match: 3. Clones were sequenced by immunoSEQ multiplex PCR, and TCRdb holds only the in-frame ones, with some missing. Of 150,000 to 200,000 clones detected, 80% to 90% appear once; the ten largest clones hold over 2.5%. This chain connects TRBV2 to TRBJ2-7, with TRBD2 identical over 12 bases. Sequencing was done on a sample of peripheral blood. This TCR derives from a man aged 55 to 70 with acute or convalescent COVID-19. In DNA form, the CDR3 reads TGTGCCAGCACAGGACTAGCGGGGACCTACGAGCAGTACTTC. It yields the protein CASTGLAGTYEQYF.